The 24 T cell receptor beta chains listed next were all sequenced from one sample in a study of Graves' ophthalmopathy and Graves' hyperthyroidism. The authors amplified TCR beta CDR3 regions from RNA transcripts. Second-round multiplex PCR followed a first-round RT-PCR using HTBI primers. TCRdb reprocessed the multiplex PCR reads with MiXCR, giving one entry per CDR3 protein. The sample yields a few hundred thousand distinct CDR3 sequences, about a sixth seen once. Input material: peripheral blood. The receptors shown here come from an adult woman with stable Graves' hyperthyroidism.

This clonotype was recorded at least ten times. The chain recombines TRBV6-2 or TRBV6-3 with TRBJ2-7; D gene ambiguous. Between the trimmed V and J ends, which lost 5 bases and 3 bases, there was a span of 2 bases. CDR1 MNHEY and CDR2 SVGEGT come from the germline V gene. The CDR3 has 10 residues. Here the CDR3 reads CASSHYEQYF. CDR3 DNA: TGTGCCAGCAGTCACTACGAGCAGTACTTC.

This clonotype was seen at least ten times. As DNA, the CDR3 is TGTGCCAGCAGCTTGGGAGGGAGTTGGGGCTACACCTTC. It encodes CASSLGGSWGYTF. The chain links TRBV5-8 to TRBJ1-2; D is unclear. Trimming shortened V by 0 bases and J by 8 bases, and 11 bases separated the two germline ends. Germline-derived CDR1 and CDR2 are SGHTS and YDEGEE. The CDR3 is 13 amino acids.

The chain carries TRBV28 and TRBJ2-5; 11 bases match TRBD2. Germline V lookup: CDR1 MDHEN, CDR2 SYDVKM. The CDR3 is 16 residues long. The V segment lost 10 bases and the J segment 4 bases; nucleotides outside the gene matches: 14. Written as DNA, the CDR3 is TGTGCCACCTCGTACCTAGCGGGAGGAATGGGAGAGACCCAGTACTTC. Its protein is CATSYLAGGMGETQYF.

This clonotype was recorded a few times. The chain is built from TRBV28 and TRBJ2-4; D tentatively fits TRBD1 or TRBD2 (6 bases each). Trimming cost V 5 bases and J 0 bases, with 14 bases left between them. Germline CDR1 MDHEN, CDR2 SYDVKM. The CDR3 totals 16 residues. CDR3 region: CASSPTRGLAKNIQYF. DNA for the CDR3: TGTGCCAGCAGTCCTACCCGGGGGCTAGCCAAAAACATTCAGTACTTC.

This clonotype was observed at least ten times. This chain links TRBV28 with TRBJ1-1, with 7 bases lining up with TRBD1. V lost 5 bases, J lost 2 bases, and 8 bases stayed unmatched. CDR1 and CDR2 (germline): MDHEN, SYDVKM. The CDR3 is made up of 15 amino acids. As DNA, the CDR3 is TGTGCCAGCAGTCCCGCGGGACAGATAAACACTGAAGCTTTCTTT. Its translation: CASSPAGQINTEAFF.

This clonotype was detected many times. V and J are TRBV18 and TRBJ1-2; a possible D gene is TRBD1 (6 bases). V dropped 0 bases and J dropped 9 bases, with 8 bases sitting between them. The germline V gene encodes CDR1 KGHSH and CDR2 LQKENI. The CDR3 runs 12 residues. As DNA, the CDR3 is TGTGCCAGCTCACCACCGGGGGCGAGCTACACCTTC. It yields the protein CASSPPGASYTF.

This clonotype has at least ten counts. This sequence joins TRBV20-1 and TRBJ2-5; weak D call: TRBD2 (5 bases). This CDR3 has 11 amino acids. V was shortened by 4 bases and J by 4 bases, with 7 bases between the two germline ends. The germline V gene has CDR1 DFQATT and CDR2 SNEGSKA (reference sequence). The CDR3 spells CSAIEGETQYF. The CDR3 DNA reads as TGCAGTGCTATAGAGGGAGAGACCCAGTACTTC.

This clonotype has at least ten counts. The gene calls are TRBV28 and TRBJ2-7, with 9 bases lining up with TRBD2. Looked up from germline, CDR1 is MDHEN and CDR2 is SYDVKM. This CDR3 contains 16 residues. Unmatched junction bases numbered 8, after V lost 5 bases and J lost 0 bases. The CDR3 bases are TGTGCCAGCAGTGTTGCTAGCGGGATGGGCTCCTACGAGCAGTACTTC. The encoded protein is CASSVASGMGSYEQYF.

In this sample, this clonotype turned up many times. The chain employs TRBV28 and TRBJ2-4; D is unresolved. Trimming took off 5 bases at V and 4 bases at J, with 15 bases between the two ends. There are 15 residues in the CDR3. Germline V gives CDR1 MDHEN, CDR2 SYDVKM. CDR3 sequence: CASSPRPMGKNIQYF. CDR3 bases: TGTGCCAGCAGTCCTCGGCCAATGGGTAAAAACATTCAGTACTTC. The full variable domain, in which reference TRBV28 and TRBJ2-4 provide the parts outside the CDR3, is DVKVTQSSRYLVKRTGEKVFLECVQDMDHENMFWYRQDPGLGLRLIYFSYDVKMKEKGDIPEGYSVSREKKERFSLILESASTNQTSMYLCASSPRPMGKNIQYFGAGTRLSVL.

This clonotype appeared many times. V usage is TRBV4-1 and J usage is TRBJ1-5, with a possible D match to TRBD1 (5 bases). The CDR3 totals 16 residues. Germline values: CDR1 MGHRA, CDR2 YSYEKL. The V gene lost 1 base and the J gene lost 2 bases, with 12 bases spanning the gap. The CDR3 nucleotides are TGCGCCAGCAGCCAAGCGGGGGGATGGGGCAATCAGCCCCAGCATTTT. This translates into CASSQAGGWGNQPQHF.

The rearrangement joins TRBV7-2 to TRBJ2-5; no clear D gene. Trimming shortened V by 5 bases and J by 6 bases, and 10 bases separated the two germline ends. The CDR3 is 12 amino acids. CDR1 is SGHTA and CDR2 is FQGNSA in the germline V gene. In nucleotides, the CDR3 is TGTGCCAGCAGCCCAAGCAGCCAGACCCAGTACTTC. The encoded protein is CASSPSSQTQYF.

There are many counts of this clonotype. The CDR3 sequence: CASSLSPPGQGFSDTQYF. As DNA, the CDR3 is TGTGCCAGCAGCTTATCACCACCGGGACAGGGATTTTCAGATACGCAGTATTTT. V gene TRBV11-1 combines with J gene TRBJ2-3; TRBD1 matches 9 bases. J was trimmed by 4 bases and V by 2 bases; bases with no gene match: 13. The CDR3 is 18 residues long. Per the germline V gene, CDR1 is SGHAT and CDR2 is FQDESV (reference sequence).

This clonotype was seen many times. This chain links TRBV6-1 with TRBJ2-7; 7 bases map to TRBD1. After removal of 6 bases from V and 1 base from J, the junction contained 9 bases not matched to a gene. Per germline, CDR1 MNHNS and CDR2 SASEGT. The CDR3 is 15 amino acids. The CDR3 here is CASSPDLTGSYEQYF. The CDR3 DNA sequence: TGTGCCAGCAGCCCGGATCTGACAGGGTCCTACGAGCAGTACTTC.

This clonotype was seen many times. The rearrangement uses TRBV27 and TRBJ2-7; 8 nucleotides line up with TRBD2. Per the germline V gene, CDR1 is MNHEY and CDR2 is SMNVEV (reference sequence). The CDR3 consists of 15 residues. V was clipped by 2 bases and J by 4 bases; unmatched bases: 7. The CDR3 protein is CASSLRPSGQYEQYF. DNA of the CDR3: TGTGCCAGCAGTTTAAGGCCTAGCGGGCAGTACGAGCAGTACTTC.

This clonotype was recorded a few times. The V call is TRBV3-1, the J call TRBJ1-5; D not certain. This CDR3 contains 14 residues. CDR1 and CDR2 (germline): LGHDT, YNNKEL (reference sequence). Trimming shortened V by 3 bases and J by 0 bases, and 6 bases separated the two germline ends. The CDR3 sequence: CASSHRPSNQPQHF. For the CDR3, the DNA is TGTGCCAGCAGCCATCGGCCTAGCAATCAGCCCCAGCATTTT.

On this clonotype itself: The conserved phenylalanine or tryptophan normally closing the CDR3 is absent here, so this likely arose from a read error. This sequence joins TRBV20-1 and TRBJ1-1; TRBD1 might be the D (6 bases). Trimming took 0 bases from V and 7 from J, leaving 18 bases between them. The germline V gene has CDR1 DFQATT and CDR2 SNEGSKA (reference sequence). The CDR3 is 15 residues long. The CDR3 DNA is TGCAGTGCTAGAGATCCCGACGGAGGACAGCGTGAAGCTTTCGTT. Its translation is CSARDPDGGQREAFV.

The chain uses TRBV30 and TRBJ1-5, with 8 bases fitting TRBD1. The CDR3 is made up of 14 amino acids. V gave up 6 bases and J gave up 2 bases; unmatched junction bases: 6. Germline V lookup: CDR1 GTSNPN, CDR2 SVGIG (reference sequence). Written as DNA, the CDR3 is TGTGCCTGCGACAGGGGTGGAGGCAATCAGCCCCAGCATTTT. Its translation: CACDRGGGNQPQHF. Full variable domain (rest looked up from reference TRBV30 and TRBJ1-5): SQTIHQWPATLVQPVGSPLSLECTVEGTSNPNLYWYRQAAGRGLQLLFYSVGIGQISSEVPQNLSASRPQDRQFILSSKKLLLSDSGFYLCACDRGGGNQPQHFGDGTRLSIL.

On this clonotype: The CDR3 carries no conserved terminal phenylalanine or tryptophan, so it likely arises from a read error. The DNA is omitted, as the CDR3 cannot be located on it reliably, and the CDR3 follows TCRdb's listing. The CDR3: CASSSLGI. This chain joins TRBV6-2 or TRBV6-3 and TRBJ2-7. Per germline, CDR1 MNHEY and CDR2 SVGEGT. Inclusive of both ends, the CDR3 amounts to 8 amino acids.

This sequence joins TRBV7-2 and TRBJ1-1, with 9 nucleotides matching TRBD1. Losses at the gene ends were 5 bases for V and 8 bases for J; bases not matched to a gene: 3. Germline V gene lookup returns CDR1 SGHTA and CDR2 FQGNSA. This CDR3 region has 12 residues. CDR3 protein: CASSQDRGEAFF. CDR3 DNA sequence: TGTGCCAGCAGCCAAGACAGGGGGGAAGCTTTCTTT.

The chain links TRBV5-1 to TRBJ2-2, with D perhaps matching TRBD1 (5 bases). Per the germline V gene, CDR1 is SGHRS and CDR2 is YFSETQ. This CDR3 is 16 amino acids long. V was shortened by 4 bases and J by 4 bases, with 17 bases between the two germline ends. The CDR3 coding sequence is TGCGCCAGCAGCGCTGGACACACTCTTGGCACCGGGGAGCTGTTTTTT. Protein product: CASSAGHTLGTGELFF.

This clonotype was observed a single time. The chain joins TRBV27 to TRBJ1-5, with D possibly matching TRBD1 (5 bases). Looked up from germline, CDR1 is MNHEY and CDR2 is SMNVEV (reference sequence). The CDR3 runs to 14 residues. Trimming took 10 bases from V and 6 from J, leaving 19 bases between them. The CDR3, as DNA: TGTGCCACCTGTCTTCAGGGTACAACTCAGCCCCAGCATTTT. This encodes CATCLQGTTQPQHF.

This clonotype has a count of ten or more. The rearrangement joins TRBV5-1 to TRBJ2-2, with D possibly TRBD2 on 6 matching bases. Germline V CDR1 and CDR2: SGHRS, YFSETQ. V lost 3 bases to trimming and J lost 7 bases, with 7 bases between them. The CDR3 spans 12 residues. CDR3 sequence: CASSSGVGELFF. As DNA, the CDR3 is TGCGCCAGCAGCTCGGGGGTCGGGGAGCTGTTTTTT. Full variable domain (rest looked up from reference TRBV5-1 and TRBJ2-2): KAGVTQTPRYLIKTRGQQVTLSCSPISGHRSVSWYQQTPGQGLQFLFEYFSETQRNKGNFPGRFSGRQFSNSRSEMNVSTLELGDSALYLCASSSGVGELFFGEGSRLTVL.

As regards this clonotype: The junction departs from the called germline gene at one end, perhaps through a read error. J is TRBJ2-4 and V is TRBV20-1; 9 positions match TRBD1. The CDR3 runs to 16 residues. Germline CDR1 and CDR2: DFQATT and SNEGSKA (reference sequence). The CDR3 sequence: CSAWQQGAAAKNIKYF. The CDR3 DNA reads TGCAGTGCTTGGCAACAGGGGGCGGCGGCCAAAAACATTAAGTACTTC.

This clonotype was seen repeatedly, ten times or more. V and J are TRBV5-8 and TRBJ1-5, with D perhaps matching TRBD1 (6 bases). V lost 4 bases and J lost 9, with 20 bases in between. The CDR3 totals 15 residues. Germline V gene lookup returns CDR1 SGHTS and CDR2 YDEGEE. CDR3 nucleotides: TGTGCCAGCAGCCAGGACATGGGGGGGGCATCGCCCCAGCATTTT. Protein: CASSQDMGGASPQHF.